This record concerns one T cell receptor beta chain sequence. This clone was counted a single time. What antigen it recognizes has not been identified. No much larger clone exists at a distance of one base, and base qualities are not known. This sample's time point label indicates: baseline before first vaccination. Vaccinee samples were obtained from the UK trials COV001 and COV002, which included a single-blind randomized controlled phase 2/3 trial of AZD1222 (ChAdOx1 nCoV-19) in healthy adults. For TCRbeta chain sequencing, PBMC samples were collected from trial participants at day 0 and at day 28 after the second dose. The CDR3 regions of human TCRbeta chains were analyzed by immunosequencing. The source study handled its data this way. TCRs in the repertoires were matched against a reference library of SARS-CoV-2-specific TCRs that had been generated with the MIRA antigen-specificity platform. Breadth was defined as the fraction of unique TCRs that were SARS-CoV-2-associated. Depth was defined as the fraction of total T cells that were SARS-CoV-2-associated. Using the MIRA data, each spike-specific TCR was assigned both to the spike region to which the TCR was reactive and to a CD4 or CD8 class. Log10-transformed breadth and depth values were compared by one-way ANOVA with Sidak's multiple comparisons tests. Drawn from immuneACCESS, this table holds only the in-frame rearrangements with V and J called that TCRdb kept. Clones are partly lost; checked studies trace under half to an unresolved V gene and leave the rest unexplained. The V and J calls and clone size come from that table; D and trimming were worked out from the DNA. The sample records 90,000 to 150,000 clones, more than 75% of which are singletons. The ten largest clones take up about 1.2% of the sample.

CDR1 and CDR2 are read off the germline V gene (reference sequence) as LNHDA and SQIVND. Taken from cysteine to phenylalanine, the CDR3 has 15 residues. The DNA shown is the 45-base CDR3, in frame from base 1. At the junction V is shortened by 4 bases and J by 8 bases; bases outside the gene matches: 13. The entry originates in a study of T cell responses to AZD1222 COVID-19 vaccine (dated by TCRdb to 2020 to 2023). Turning to the overall study: AZD1222 recipients given second doses at about 4 weeks or at about 12 weeks were pooled, since spike-specific TCR depth and breadth were not found to differ between the two schedules. Trial participants were enrolled by age into subgroups of 18-55, 56-69 and 70-plus years, and around 150, 28 and 57 TCR-sequenced participants, respectively, were included in these subgroups. TCR sequencing was performed for roughly 250 trial participants, of whom about 200 were given two doses of AZD1222 and approximately 25 were given two doses of MenACWY control vaccine. Findings and caveats that apply to the study as a whole: Conclusions about previously exposed vaccinees are limited, since just a handful of AZD1222 recipients were seropositive for SARS-CoV-2 at baseline. After two AZD1222 doses, spike-specific TCR breadth and depth were significantly higher than at day 0 and than in MenACWY recipients. The 56-69-year group was small, and its depth increase did not reach significance, likely because of low power. Epitopes outside the regions mutated in the B.1.351 and B.1.1.7 variants were reportedly recognized by nearly half of the unique spike-specific TCRs. No day 14 peak-response samples were available, so repertoires were characterized only after the peak T cell response. Participants were mostly white British, with more females than males. The authors suggested clonal diversity may have been underestimated. CD4 TCRs associated with the vaccine covered the entire spike protein, and the dominant responses were in regions 160-218 and 743-854.

The sample was peripheral blood, taken on day 0 of AZD1222 vaccination. The receptor was isolated from an adult in good health. The chain joins TRBV19 to TRBJ1-2, and 7 bases in between align with TRBD1. The CDR3 sequence is CASSTRDRPLRGYTF. The bases are TGTGCCAGTAGTACCAGGGACAGACCCTTGAGAGGCTACACCTTC.